The present entry profiles one TCR beta chain with its context. The sample comes from a study of blood T cell repertoires in COVID-19. Original data processing: The assay estimated nucleated cells by amplifying reference gene primers. The assay was immunoSEQ multiplex PCR, and TCRdb's table has in-frame clones only and misses some. V, J and clone size are taken as reported in that table, and D and trimming were inferred from the DNA itself. The repertoire holds over 30,000 clones, over 90% seen once, with about 13% in the top ten. Sequenced input: peripheral blood. This TCR derives from a human donor in a cohort sampled during active COVID-19.

The DNA of the CDR3 is TGTGCCAGCAGTCCGGGACAGGACACAGATACGCAGTATTTT. It is translated as CASSPGQDTDTQYF. The chain recombines TRBV6-4 with TRBJ2-3; 8 bases line up with TRBD1. Germline assignment: CDR1 MRHNA and CDR2 SNTAGT. This CDR3 spans 14 amino acids. The junction had 3 bases not matched to a gene; V was cut back by 5 bases and J by 2 bases.